This T cell receptor beta chain was captured in a study of T-cell memory formation after mild COVID-19. Sample barcodes and UMIs were carried by the TCR alpha and TCR beta cDNA libraries that 5'RACE generated with constant-segment primers. TCRdb used MiXCR to reprocess the 5' RACE reads, holding one entry per CDR3 protein. Of 400,000 to 500,000 distinct CDR3 sequences in the sample, 20% were seen once. Trimming removed 3 bases from V and 4 bases from J; junction bases left unmatched: 7. This CDR3 region has 15 residues. Per germline, CDR1 SGDLS and CDR2 YYNGEE. Broader study findings: Contracting clones localized mainly to CM and EM when CD4+ and mainly to EMRA when CD8+. Pre-infection memory carried some responding clones, suggesting that cross-reactive memory joined.

As for this clonotype: The antigen is not known.

V gene TRBV9 combines with J gene TRBJ1-2; TRBD1 matches at 9 bases. The source is an adult woman who had mild COVID-19 (a few samples of this study predate the infection). Cell type and time point are not known. Specimen: PBMCs or a T cell subset sorted from them (not recorded which). CDR3 residues: CASSAEQGAGYGYTF. The CDR3 region has the DNA TGTGCCAGCAGCGCCGAACAGGGGGCCGGCTATGGCTACACCTTC.